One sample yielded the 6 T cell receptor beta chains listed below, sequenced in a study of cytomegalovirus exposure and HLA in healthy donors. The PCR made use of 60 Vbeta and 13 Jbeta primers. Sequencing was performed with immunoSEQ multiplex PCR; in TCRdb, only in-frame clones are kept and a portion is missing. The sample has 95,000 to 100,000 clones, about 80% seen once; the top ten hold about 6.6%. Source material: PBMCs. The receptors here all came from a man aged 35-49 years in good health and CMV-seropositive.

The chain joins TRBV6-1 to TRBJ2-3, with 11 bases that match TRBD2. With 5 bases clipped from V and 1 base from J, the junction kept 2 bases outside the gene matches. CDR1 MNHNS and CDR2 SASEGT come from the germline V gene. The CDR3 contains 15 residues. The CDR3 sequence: CASSQLAGGTDTQYF. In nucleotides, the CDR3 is TGTGCCAGCAGTCAACTAGCGGGAGGCACAGATACGCAGTATTTT.

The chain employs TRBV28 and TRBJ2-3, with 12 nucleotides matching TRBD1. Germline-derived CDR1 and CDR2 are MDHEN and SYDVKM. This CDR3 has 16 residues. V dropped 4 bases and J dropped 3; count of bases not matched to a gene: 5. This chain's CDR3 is CASSSPGQGATDTQYF. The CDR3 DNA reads TGTGCCAGCAGTTCACCGGGACAGGGGGCGACAGATACGCAGTATTTT.

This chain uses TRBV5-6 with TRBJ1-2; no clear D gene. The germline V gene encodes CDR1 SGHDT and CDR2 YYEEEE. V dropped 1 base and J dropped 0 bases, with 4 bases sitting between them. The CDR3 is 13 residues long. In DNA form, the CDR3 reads TGTGCCAGCAGCTTGTTCTCTAACTATGGCTACACCTTC. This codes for CASSLFSNYGYTF.

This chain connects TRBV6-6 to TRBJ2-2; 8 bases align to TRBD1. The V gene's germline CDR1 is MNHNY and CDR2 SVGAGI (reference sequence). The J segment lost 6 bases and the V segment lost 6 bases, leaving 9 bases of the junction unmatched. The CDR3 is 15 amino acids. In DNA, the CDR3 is TGTGCCAGCAGAGGGGGCAGGGGGCAAGCCGGGGAGCTGTTTTTT. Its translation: CASRGGRGQAGELFF.

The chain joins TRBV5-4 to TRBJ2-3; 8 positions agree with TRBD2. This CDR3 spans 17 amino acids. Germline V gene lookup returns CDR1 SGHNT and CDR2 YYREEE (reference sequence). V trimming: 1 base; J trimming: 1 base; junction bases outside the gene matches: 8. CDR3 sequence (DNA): TGTGCCAGCAGCTTGAAAACGGGGGGGCTTGGCACAGATACGCAGTATTTT. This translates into CASSLKTGGLGTDTQYF.

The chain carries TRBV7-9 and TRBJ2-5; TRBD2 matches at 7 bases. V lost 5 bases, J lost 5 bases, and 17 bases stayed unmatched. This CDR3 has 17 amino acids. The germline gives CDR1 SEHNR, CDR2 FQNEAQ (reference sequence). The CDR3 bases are TGTGCCAGCAGCCCGAAGGTTACCGGCAAGGGAGGGGAGACCCAGTACTTC. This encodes CASSPKVTGKGGETQYF.